A selection of T cell receptor beta chains follows, all from one sample in a study of identical twins' blood T cells. TCRdb redid the calling of the 5' RACE reads with MiXCR, one entry per CDR3 protein. The sample comprises a few hundred thousand distinct CDR3 sequences, 28% of which are singletons, and about 6% rests with the top ten. The sequenced sample was PBMCs. Receptors were obtained from a woman aged 18 to 55 in good health. CDR3s include the opening cysteine and the closing phenylalanine or tryptophan. A D gene is named only where the DNA matches it firmly. Part of the rows lack a size; the others show once, few, many or a class for expanded clones.

clone_size | j_call | v_call | d_call | cdr3_aa | cdr3_nt
few | TRBJ2-7 | TRBV18 | . | CASSPPSQRYEQYF | TGTGCCAGCTCACCCCCGAGCCAGCGCTACGAGCAGTACTTC
few | TRBJ1-1 | TRBV5-1 | . | CASSLDRHVKNTEAFF | TGCGCCAGCAGCTTGGATAGACACGTTAAGAACACTGAAGCTTTCTTT
. | TRBJ2-5 | TRBV10-3 | . | CAISEGRERETQYF | TGTGCCATCAGTGAGGGAAGGGAAAGGGAGACCCAGTACTTC
. | TRBJ1-4 | TRBV7-9 | TRBD1 | CASSLTGTGVYNEKLFF | TGTGCCAGCAGCTTAACCGGGACAGGCGTCTACAATGAAAAACTGTTTTTT
. | TRBJ1-2 | TRBV20-1 | . | CSARDLPGGNYGYTF | TGCAGTGCTAGAGATCTCCCTGGGGGTAACTATGGCTACACCTTC
. | TRBJ2-1 | TRBV19 | TRBD2 | CASSPGLAGGEQFF | TGTGCCAGTAGTCCGGGACTAGCGGGCGGAGAGCAGTTCTTC
. | TRBJ2-1 | TRBV5-1 | . | CASSLKTTGNEQFF | TGCGCCAGCAGCTTGAAAACAACGGGCAATGAGCAGTTCTTC
few | TRBJ2-6 | TRBV5-1 | . | CASSLFGLDSRLSGANVLTF | TGCGCCAGCAGCTTGTTCGGATTGGATTCGAGACTCTCTGGGGCCAACGTCCTGACTTTC
. | TRBJ1-1 | TRBV6-6 | . | CASSYPLNTEAFF | TGTGCCAGCAGTTACCCCCTGAACACTGAAGCTTTCTTT
. | TRBJ2-1 | TRBV12-3/TRBV12-4 | . | CVSSLVDPEQFF | TGTGTCAGCAGTTTGGTGGACCCCGAGCAGTTCTTC
. | TRBJ1-1 | TRBV15 | . | CATSRDHVFF | TGTGCTACCAGCAGAGATCATGTTTTCTTT
few | TRBJ1-3 | TRBV29-1 | . | CSALLPTSGNTIYF | TGCAGCGCCCTCCTGCCCACCTCTGGAAACACCATATATTTT
. | TRBJ2-3 | TRBV12-3/TRBV12-4 | . | CASSNPGDSAGESTDTQYF | TGTGCCAGCAGTAACCCGGGCGACAGCGCAGGAGAGAGCACAGATACGCAGTATTTT
. | TRBJ1-5 | TRBV19 | . | CASKRQRAARDQPQHF | TGTGCCAGTAAGCGGCAGAGGGCCGCTCGAGATCAGCCCCAGCATTTT
. | TRBJ2-2 | TRBV4-3 | . | CASSQDRQVRTGELFF | TGCGCCAGCAGCCAAGATAGACAGGTCCGCACCGGGGAGCTGTTTTTT
. | TRBJ2-3 | TRBV15 | . | CATSRSGVLTDTQYF | TGTGCCACCAGCAGATCCGGGGTACTCACAGATACGCAGTATTTT
. | TRBJ2-3 | TRBV20-1 | . | CSARVFPGATDTQYF | TGCAGCGCTAGAGTCTTCCCGGGGGCCACAGATACGCAGTATTTT
. | TRBJ1-1 | TRBV14 | . | CASSHLGGGTEAFF | TGTGCCAGCAGCCACCTCGGAGGCGGCACTGAAGCTTTCTTT
. | TRBJ2-4 | TRBV12-3/TRBV12-4 | . | CASSLRGRRTNIQYF | TGTGCCAGCAGTTTAAGGGGTCGTCGCACAAACATTCAGTACTTC
. | TRBJ2-3 | TRBV29-1 | TRBD2 | CSVAPFALAGTDTQYF | TGCAGCGTTGCACCATTCGCACTAGCGGGAACAGATACGCAGTATTTT
many | TRBJ1-3 | TRBV2 | . | CASSWDGGNTIYF | TGTGCCAGCTCCTGGGACGGCGGAAACACCATATATTTT
few | TRBJ1-5 | TRBV28 | . | CASTYRAKPQHF | TGTGCCAGCACTTACAGGGCTAAGCCCCAGCATTTT
. | TRBJ2-2 | TRBV20-1 | TRBD1 | CSARGGQGEAGELFF | TGCAGTGCTAGAGGAGGACAGGGGGAGGCCGGGGAGCTGTTTTTT
. | TRBJ1-2 | TRBV29-1 | . | CSVEISDSHGYTF | TGCAGCGTTGAAATAAGTGACAGCCATGGCTACACCTTC
. | TRBJ1-2 | TRBV25-1 | . | CVTEYYGYTF | TGTGTCACCGAATACTACGGCTACACCTTC